These 17 T cell receptor beta chains came from one sample sequenced in a study of blood T cells in healthy people across ages. With a J-beta primer mix and a sample-barcoded 5' primer, a second PCR ran about 7 to 11 cycles. TCRdb re-derived calls from the 5' RACE reads in MiXCR, one entry per CDR3 protein. Here the sample spans roughly 700,000 distinct CDR3 sequences, more than 20% being singletons. These data were also filed under a second study, of T cells of mothers and their children.

Material for sequencing was blood. These receptors came from a boy under 18 in good health.

The sample holds a few counts of this clonotype. The chain carries TRBV27 and TRBJ2-5; D not resolved. TRBJ2-1 explains the end of the DNA better; the J call may be wrong. The germline CDR1 and CDR2 sequences are MNHEY and SMNVEV (reference sequence). The CDR3 is 12 amino acids. The CDR3 spells CASSFDLNEQFF. CDR3 DNA sequence: TGTGCCAGCAGTTTCGACCTTAATGAGCAGTTCTTC.

This clonotype was counted at least ten times. One junction end disagrees with the germline gene, perhaps due to a read error. In DNA form, the CDR3 reads TGCGCCAGCAGCTTGAGGGGTGGCGAGACCCAGTACTTC. This gives the protein CASSLRGGETQYF. This chain connects TRBV27 to TRBJ2-5; TRBD1 or TRBD2 may be the D gene (5 bases each). The CDR3 is made up of 13 amino acids. Germline values: CDR1 MNHEY, CDR2 SMNVEV (reference sequence).

This clonotype was detected a few times. The chain uses TRBV6-5 and TRBJ2-7, with D perhaps TRBD1 (6 bases). The V end lost 0 bases, the J end lost 5 bases, and 11 bases lay between the germline ends. This CDR3 is built from 14 residues. In germline, CDR1 is MNHEY, CDR2 SVGAGI. This CDR3 reads CASSYSTRGHEQYF. CDR3 sequence (DNA): TGTGCCAGCAGTTACTCGACCAGGGGCCACGAGCAGTACTTC.

The chain combines TRBV2 with TRBJ1-2; 7 bases agree with TRBD1. Unmatched junction bases numbered 2, after V lost 6 bases and J lost 1 base. Per the germline V gene, CDR1 is SNHLY and CDR2 is FYNNEI. This CDR3 has 13 residues. The CDR3 spells CASRGDSNYGYTF. DNA of the CDR3: TGTGCCAGCAGGGGGGACAGTAACTATGGCTACACCTTC.

This sequence joins TRBV28 and TRBJ1-1; 10 nucleotides line up with TRBD1. The CDR3 contains 21 residues. In germline, CDR1 is MDHEN, CDR2 SYDVKM. After removal of 4 bases from V and 1 base from J, the junction contained 21 bases not matched to a gene. In nucleotides, the CDR3 is TGTGCCAGCAGTTCGGATGGGACAGGGGCCACCCAACGGGCTAGGAACACTGAAGCTTTCTTT. Translation: CASSSDGTGATQRARNTEAFF.

This clonotype was recorded a few times. The rearrangement joins TRBV12-3 or TRBV12-4 to TRBJ1-2; 7 bases agree with TRBD1. This CDR3 is built from 13 residues. J lost 7 bases, V lost 7 bases, and 9 bases had no gene match. This CDR3 is CASTMQQGFGYTF. The CDR3 nucleotides are TGTGCCAGCACCATGCAACAGGGGTTTGGCTACACCTTC.

The V call is TRBV5-1, the J call TRBJ1-1; maybe TRBD1 (5 bases). The CDR3 has 15 residues. With 0 bases removed from V and 4 bases from J, the gap between germline ends came to 13 bases. Germline CDR1 and CDR2: SGHRS and YFSETQ. CDR3 residues: CASSLEGPGGTEAFF. In nucleotides, the CDR3 is TGCGCCAGCAGCTTGGAAGGACCGGGGGGCACTGAAGCTTTCTTT.

This clonotype occurred a few times. The rearrangement uses TRBV10-3 and TRBJ1-1; D gene unclear. There are 11 residues in the CDR3. The V end was cut by 0 bases, the J end by 8 bases, with 4 bases between. Germline lookup yields CDR1 ENHRY and CDR2 SYGVKD. CDR3 protein: CAISESAEAFF. CDR3 DNA: TGTGCCATCAGTGAGTCGGCAGAAGCTTTCTTT.

This clonotype was detected only a few times. The V and J genes are TRBV4-2 and TRBJ2-4; 13 bases fit TRBD2. This CDR3 region has 17 residues. Germline V gene lookup returns CDR1 LGHNA and CDR2 YNFKEQ. V shed 0 bases and J 7 bases; nucleotides not matched to a gene: 6. The CDR3 DNA sequence: TGTGCCAGCAGCCAAGAACTAGCGGGAGGGCCTAGGAACATTCAGTACTTC. It is translated as CASSQELAGGPRNIQYF.

The chain has TRBV5-1 and TRBJ2-7; D call uncertain. Trimming shortened V by 4 bases and J by 5 bases, and 7 bases separated the two germline ends. Per the germline V gene, CDR1 is SGHRS and CDR2 is YFSETQ. This CDR3 has 11 residues. The DNA of the CDR3 is TGCGCCAGCAGCGGTCGCCACGAGCAGTACTTC. This translates into CASSGRHEQYF.

The chain couples TRBV29-1 to TRBJ2-5; D is ambiguous. This CDR3 is built from 14 residues. From germline, CDR1 is SQVTM and CDR2 ANQGSEA. Trimming stripped 2 bases from V and 0 bases from J, with 10 bases between. For the CDR3, the DNA is TGCAGCGTTGAATGGGCTGGCTACCAAGAGACCCAGTACTTC. Amino acids: CSVEWAGYQETQYF.

The chain couples TRBV4-1 to TRBJ2-5; D is perhaps TRBD2 (6 bases). The J call is uncertain, as TRBJ2-1 better fits the DNA end. Germline CDR1 and CDR2: MGHRA and YSYEKL. This CDR3 contains 15 residues. The CDR3 spells CASSQGPGALDEQFF. The CDR3 nucleotides are TGCGCCAGCAGCCAAGGTCCGGGAGCATTAGATGAGCAGTTCTTC.

The chain carries TRBV7-9 and TRBJ1-1, with D unresolved. V dropped 5 bases and J dropped 3 bases, with 13 bases sitting between them. The CDR3 consists of 14 residues. Looked up from germline, CDR1 is SEHNR and CDR2 is FQNEAQ (reference sequence). The CDR3, as DNA: TGTGCCAGCAGCCTGCGGGAAATCTACACTGAAGCTTTCTTT. This gives the protein CASSLREIYTEAFF.

This clonotype has only a few counts. V usage is TRBV5-1 and J usage is TRBJ1-2; the match to TRBD1 covers 12 bases. The CDR3 consists of 15 residues. Germline CDR1 SGHRS, CDR2 YFSETQ. Losses at the gene ends were 0 bases for V and 10 bases for J; bases not matched to a gene: 7. The CDR3 is CASSLESGQGAYYTF. CDR3 nucleotide sequence: TGCGCCAGCAGCTTGGAGTCGGGACAGGGGGCGTACTACACCTTC.

This clonotype was seen repeatedly, ten times or more. This chain joins TRBV3-1 and TRBJ2-7, with a weak D call TRBD2 (5 bases). V was cut by 5 bases and J by 6 bases, with 14 bases left in between. The CDR3 is 13 amino acids. CDR1 LGHDT and CDR2 YNNKEL come from the germline V gene (reference sequence). The CDR3 spells CASSYGGLSEQYF. The CDR3, as DNA: TGTGCCAGCAGCTACGGCGGACTGAGCGAGCAGTACTTC.

The V and J genes are TRBV11-2 and TRBJ2-5, with TRBD2 matching over 7 bases. Per germline, CDR1 SGHAT and CDR2 FQNNGV. J lost 3 bases, V lost 4 bases, and 2 bases had no gene match. This CDR3 is 13 amino acids long. CDR3 loop: CASSSRGEETQYF. The CDR3 bases are TGTGCCAGCAGCTCACGGGGGGAAGAGACCCAGTACTTC.

This clonotype was observed a handful of times. The J gene is TRBJ1-4, the V gene TRBV11-2; D is uncertain. This CDR3 is 12 amino acids long. Germline V gene sequence: CDR1 SGHAT, CDR2 FQNNGV. The V end lost 3 bases, the J end lost 11 bases, and 10 bases lay between the germline ends. CDR3 in DNA: TGTGCCAGCAGCTTCAAGGATGGGAAACTGTTTTTT. This codes for CASSFKDGKLFF.